This T cell receptor beta chain was sequenced during a study of vaccination effects on CD4 cells after COVID-19. Method: immunoSEQ multiplex PCR; TCRdb's copy keeps in-frame clones and lacks some. The sample carries approximately 37,000 clones, around 71% recorded once. CDR1 is KGHSH and CDR2 is LQKENI in the germline V gene. V lost 5 bases and J lost 3, with 10 bases in between. This CDR3 is 13 amino acids long. About this clone itself: Its target is unknown.

The authors isolated CD4+ T cells after around 10 days of culture. Participants were vaccinated with two doses of either the BNT162b2 or mRNA-1273 vaccine. Days 3 and 7 were when half the medium was replaced with IL-2 medium. The source was CD4+ T cells from PBMCs cultured without peptide, collected after COVID-19 vaccination. The chain links TRBV18 to TRBJ1-1, with a possible D match to TRBD1 (6 bases). The sequence derives from a human donor who received a COVID-19 vaccine. The CDR3 region has the DNA TGTGCCAGCTCATCTAACAGGGACACTGAAGCTTTCTTT. Translation gives CASSSNRDTEAFF. Supplemented by reference TRBV18 and TRBJ1-1, the full variable domain reads NAGVMQNPRHLVRRRGQEARLRCSPMKGHSHVYWYRQLPEEGLKFMVYLQKENIIDESGMPKERFSAEFPKEGPSILRIQQVVRGDSAAYFCASSSNRDTEAFFGQGTRLTVV.